Given below is one TCR beta chain in context. Only in-frame clones appear in the TCRdb table, and some are missing; sequencing was by immunoSEQ multiplex PCR. Here the sample spans approximately 47,000 clones, roughly nine tenths being singletons. This specimen comes from a study of blood T cell repertoires in COVID-19. About the study: Samples came from the United States, Italy and Spain, spanning acute and convalescent COVID-19.

The CDR3 is 13 amino acids. The V gene's germline CDR1 is MNHEY and CDR2 SVGAGI. V shed 2 bases and J shed 3 bases, with 8 bases lying between them. This clonotype was obtained from an older man with active COVID-19. Sequencing input: peripheral blood. The V gene is TRBV6-5, the J gene TRBJ2-7; D is ambiguous. The CDR3 nucleotides read TGTGCCAGCAGTTACGGGCCCCTCTACGAGCAGTACTTC. Amino acid sequence: CASSYGPLYEQYF.